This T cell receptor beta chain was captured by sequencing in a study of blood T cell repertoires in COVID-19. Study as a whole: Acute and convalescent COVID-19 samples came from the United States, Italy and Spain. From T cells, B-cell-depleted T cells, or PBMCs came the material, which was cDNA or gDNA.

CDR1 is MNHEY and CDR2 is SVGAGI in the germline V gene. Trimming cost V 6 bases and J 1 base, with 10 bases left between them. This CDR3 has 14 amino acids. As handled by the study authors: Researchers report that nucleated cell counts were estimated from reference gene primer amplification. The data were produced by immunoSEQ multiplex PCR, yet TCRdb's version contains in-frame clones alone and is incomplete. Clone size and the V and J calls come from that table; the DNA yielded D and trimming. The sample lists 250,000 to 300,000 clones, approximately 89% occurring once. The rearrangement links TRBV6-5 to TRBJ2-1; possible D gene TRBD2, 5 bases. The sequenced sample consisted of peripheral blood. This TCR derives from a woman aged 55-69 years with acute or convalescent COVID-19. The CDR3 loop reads CASSPGGSYNEQFF. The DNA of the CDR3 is TGTGCCAGCAGCCCCGGAGGATCCTACAATGAGCAGTTCTTC.